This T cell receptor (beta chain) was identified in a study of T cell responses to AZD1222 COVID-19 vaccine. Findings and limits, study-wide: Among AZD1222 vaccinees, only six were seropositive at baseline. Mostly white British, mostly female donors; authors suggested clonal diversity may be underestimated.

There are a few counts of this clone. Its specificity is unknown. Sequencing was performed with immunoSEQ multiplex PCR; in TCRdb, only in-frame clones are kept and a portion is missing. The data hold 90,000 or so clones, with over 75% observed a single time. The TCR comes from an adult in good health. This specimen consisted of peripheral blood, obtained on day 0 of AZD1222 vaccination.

CDR3 region: CASSYPGWGTRINTEAFF. The CDR3 region has the DNA TGTGCCAGCAGTTACCCTGGGTGGGGGACCCGGATCAACACTGAAGCTTTCTTT. This chain joins TRBV6-2 or TRBV6-3 and TRBJ1-1, with a possible D match to TRBD1 (5 bases). The CDR3 is 18 amino acids. V was shortened by 2 bases and J by 2 bases, with 21 bases between the two germline ends. In germline, CDR1 is MNHEY, CDR2 SVGEGT.